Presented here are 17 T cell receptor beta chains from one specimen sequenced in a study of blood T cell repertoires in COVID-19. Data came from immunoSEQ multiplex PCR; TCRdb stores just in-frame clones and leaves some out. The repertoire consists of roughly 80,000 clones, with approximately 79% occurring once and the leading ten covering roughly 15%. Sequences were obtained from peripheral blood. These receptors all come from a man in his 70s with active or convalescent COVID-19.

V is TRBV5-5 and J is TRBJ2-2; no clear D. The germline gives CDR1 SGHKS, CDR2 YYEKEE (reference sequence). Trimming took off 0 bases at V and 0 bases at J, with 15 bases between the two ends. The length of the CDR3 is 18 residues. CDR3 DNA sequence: TGTGCCAGCAGCTTGGTGAGCAGGCAATTTGCGAACACCGGGGAGCTGTTTTTT. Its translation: CASSLVSRQFANTGELFF.

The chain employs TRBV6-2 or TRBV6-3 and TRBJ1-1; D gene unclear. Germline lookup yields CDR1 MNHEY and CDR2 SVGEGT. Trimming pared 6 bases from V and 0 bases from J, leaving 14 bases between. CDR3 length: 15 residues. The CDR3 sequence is CASSSINSLNTEAFF. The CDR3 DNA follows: TGTGCCAGCAGCTCTATAAACAGCCTGAACACTGAAGCTTTCTTT.

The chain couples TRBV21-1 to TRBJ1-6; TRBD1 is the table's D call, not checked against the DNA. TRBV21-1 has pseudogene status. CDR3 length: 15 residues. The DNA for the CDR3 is TGTGCCAGCAGCACCTGGGACAGGGTCAATTCACCCCTCCACTTT. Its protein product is CASSTWDRVNSPLHF.

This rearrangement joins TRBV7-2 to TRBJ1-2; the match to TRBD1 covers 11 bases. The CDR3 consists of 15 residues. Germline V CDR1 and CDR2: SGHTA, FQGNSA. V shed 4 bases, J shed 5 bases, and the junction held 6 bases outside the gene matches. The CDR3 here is CASSSRTGGGYGYTF. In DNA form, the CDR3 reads TGTGCCAGCAGCTCAAGGACAGGGGGCGGGTATGGCTACACCTTC.

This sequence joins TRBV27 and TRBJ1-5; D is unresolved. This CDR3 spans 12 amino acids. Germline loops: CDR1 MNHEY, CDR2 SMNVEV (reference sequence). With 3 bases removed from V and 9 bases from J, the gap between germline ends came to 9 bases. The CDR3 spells CASSFSTGPQHF. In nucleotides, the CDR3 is TGTGCCAGCAGTTTCAGTACGGGGCCCCAGCATTTT.

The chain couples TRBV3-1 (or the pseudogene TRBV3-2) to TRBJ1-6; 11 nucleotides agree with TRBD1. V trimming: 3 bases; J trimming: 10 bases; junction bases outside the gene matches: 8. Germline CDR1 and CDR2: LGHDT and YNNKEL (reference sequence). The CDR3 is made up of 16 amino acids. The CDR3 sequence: CASSHRWGQGVSPLHF. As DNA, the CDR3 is TGTGCCAGCAGCCATCGTTGGGGACAGGGGGTATCACCCCTCCACTTT.

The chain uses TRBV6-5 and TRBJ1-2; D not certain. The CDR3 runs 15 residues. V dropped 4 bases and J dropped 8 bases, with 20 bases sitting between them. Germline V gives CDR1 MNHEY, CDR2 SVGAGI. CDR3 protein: CASSLPRSGSGGYTF. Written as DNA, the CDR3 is TGTGCCAGCAGTTTACCCAGGAGCGGCAGTGGGGGCTACACCTTC.

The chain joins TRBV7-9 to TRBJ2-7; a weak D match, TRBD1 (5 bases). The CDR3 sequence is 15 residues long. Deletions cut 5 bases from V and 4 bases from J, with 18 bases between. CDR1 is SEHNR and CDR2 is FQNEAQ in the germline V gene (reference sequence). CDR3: CASSHEEGVWYEQYF. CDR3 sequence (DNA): TGTGCCAGCAGCCACGAGGAAGGGGTATGGTACGAGCAGTACTTC.

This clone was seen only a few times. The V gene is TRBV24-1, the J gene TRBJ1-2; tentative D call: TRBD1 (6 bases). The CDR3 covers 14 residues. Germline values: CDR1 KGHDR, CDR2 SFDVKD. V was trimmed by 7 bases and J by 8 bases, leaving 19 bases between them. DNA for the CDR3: TGTGCCACCAGCTACGGGACATCGTCGTTGGGCTACACCTTC. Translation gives CATSYGTSSLGYTF.

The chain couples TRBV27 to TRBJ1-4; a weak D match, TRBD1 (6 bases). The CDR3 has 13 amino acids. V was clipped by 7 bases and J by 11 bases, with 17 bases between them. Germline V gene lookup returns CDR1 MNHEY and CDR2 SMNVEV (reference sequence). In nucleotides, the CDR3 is TGTGCCAGCATGACCGGGGGGCGTGGGAAACTGTTTTTT. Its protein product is CASMTGGRGKLFF.

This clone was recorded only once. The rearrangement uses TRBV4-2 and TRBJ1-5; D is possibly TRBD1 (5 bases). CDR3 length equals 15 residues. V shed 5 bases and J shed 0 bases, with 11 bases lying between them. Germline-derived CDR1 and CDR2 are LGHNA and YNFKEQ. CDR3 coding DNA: TGTGCCAGCAGCATGACAGCCGATAGCAATCAGCCCCAGCATTTT. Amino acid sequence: CASSMTADSNQPQHF.

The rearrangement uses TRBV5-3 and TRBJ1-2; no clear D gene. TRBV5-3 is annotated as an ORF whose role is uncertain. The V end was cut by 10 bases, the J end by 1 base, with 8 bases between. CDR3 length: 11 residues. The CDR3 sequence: CARSGNYGYTF. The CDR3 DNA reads TGTGCCCGCTCGGGTAACTATGGCTACACCTTC.

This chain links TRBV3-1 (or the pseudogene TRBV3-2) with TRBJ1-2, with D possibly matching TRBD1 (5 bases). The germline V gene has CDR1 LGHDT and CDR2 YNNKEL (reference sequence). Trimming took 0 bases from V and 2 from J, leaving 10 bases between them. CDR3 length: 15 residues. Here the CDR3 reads CASSQDYDSNYGYTF. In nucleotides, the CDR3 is TGTGCCAGCAGCCAAGATTACGACAGCAACTATGGCTACACCTTC.

The CDR3 coding sequence is TGTGCCAGCAGGAGCGACTATACGCAGTATTTT. Translation gives CASRSDYTQYF. V and J are TRBV28 and TRBJ2-3; no firm D call. Between the trimmed V and J ends, which lost 6 bases and 7 bases, there was a span of 8 bases. This CDR3 spans 11 amino acids. Per the germline V gene, CDR1 is MDHEN and CDR2 is SYDVKM.

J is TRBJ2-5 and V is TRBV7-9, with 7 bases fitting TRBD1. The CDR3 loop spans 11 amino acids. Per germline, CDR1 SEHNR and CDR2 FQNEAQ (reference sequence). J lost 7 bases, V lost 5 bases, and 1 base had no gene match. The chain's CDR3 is CASSRTGTQYF. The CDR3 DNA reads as TGTGCCAGCAGCAGGACAGGGACCCAGTACTTC.

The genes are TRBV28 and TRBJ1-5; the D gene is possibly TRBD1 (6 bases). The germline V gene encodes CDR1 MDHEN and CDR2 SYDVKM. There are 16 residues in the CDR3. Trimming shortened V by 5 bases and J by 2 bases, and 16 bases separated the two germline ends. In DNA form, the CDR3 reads TGTGCCAGCAGTATTGGGAGGGAGGGGGGCAATCAGCCCCAGCATTTT. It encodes CASSIGREGGNQPQHF.

CDR3: CASSLATGGGFGYTF. The CDR3 region has the DNA TGTGCCAGCAGTTTGGCTACAGGGGGCGGTTTTGGCTACACCTTC. V usage is TRBV28 and J usage is TRBJ1-2, with 9 bases matching TRBD1. V lost 3 bases and J lost 7; bases outside the gene matches: 9. Germline V gives CDR1 MDHEN, CDR2 SYDVKM. The CDR3 spans 15 residues.